Each of the 15 T cell receptor beta chains below was sequenced from the same sample in a study of blood T cell repertoires in COVID-19. Repertoires were generated with immunoSEQ multiplex PCR, while TCRdb's copy carries only in-frame clones and drops some. In the table there are approximately 260,000 clones, approximately 82% of which are singletons. Sequenced sample: peripheral blood. The receptors stem from a man in his sixties who had recovered from COVID-19.

V usage is TRBV29-1 and J usage is TRBJ2-3; 10 nucleotides line up with TRBD2. V was pared by 4 bases and J by 1 base, with 11 bases of the junction left unmatched. The germline CDR1 and CDR2 sequences are SQVTM and ANQGSEA. This CDR3 has 17 amino acids. The CDR3 bases are TGCAGCGTTGCGGGGACTAGCGCCCGACCCGGCACAGATACGCAGTATTTT. Amino acids: CSVAGTSARPGTDTQYF.

This sequence joins TRBV7-2 and TRBJ1-1, with 10 bases matching TRBD1. This CDR3 region has 15 residues. V lost 8 bases, J lost 1 base, and 7 bases stayed unmatched. CDR1 is SGHTA and CDR2 is FQGNSA in the germline V gene. The CDR3 DNA reads as TGTGCCAGCCTCGCCCGGACAGGGGGGAACACTGAAGCTTTCTTT. Protein: CASLARTGGNTEAFF.

The V gene is TRBV6-5, the J gene TRBJ2-5; the match to TRBD1 covers 7 bases. The germline V gene has CDR1 MNHEY and CDR2 SVGAGI. The CDR3 totals 13 residues. The V segment lost 6 bases and the J segment 7 bases; nucleotides outside the gene matches: 8. The CDR3 DNA sequence: TGTGCCAGCAGCCCCGACAGGGTTGGGACCCAGTACTTC. This translates into CASSPDRVGTQYF.

The gene calls are TRBV10-3 and TRBJ1-5, with 7 bases fitting TRBD1. The junction had 3 bases not matched to a gene; V was cut back by 3 bases and J by 1 base. Germline values: CDR1 ENHRY, CDR2 SYGVKD. This CDR3 comprises 15 residues. This CDR3 is CAISEGRGSNQPQHF. CDR3 DNA: TGTGCCATCAGTGAAGGCAGGGGGAGCAATCAGCCCCAGCATTTT.

This clone was observed a single time. The CDR3 DNA follows: TGCGCCAGCAAATTTTCACAGAACAATGAGCAGTTCTTC. This sequence encodes CASKFSQNNEQFF. The V gene is TRBV5-1, the J gene TRBJ2-1; no reliable D call. The germline CDR1 and CDR2 sequences are SGHRS and YFSETQ. The CDR3 is made up of 13 amino acids. V dropped 6 bases and J dropped 5 bases, with 12 bases sitting between them.

This clone has just one count. The chain recombines TRBV12-3 or TRBV12-4 with TRBJ1-1, with D perhaps matching TRBD1 (6 bases). V lost 3 bases and J lost 3, with 8 bases in between. This CDR3 is 13 amino acids long. CDR3 region: CASSFNRDTEAFF. The CDR3 DNA is TGTGCCAGCAGTTTTAACAGGGACACTGAAGCTTTCTTT.

This chain links TRBV6-5 with TRBJ2-5; possibly TRBD1 for D (6 bases). The CDR3 sequence is 13 residues long. V was pared by 5 bases and J by 4 bases, with 11 bases between. CDR1 is MNHEY, CDR2 SVGAGI, per germline. The CDR3: CASSLLRGETQYF. The DNA of the CDR3 is TGTGCCAGCAGTCTTCTCAGGGGAGAGACCCAGTACTTC.

The V call is TRBV7-9, the J call TRBJ1-6; TRBD1 matches 7 bases. Germline V CDR1 and CDR2: SEHNR, FQNEAQ (reference sequence). Trimming cost V 5 bases and J 8 bases; bases outside gene matches: 9. There are 15 residues in the CDR3. The chain's CDR3 is CASSPDGQDDSPLHF. CDR3 DNA sequence: TGTGCCAGCAGCCCCGACGGACAGGATGATTCACCCCTCCACTTT.

The rearrangement links TRBV29-1 to TRBJ2-3; TRBD1 is a possible D gene (5 bases). Germline V gene data show CDR1 as SQVTM and CDR2 as ANQGSEA. V was pared by 4 bases and J by 3 bases, with 17 bases between. There are 15 residues in the CDR3. Here the CDR3 reads CSVGYAGLRTDTQYF. In nucleotides, the CDR3 is TGCAGCGTTGGGTACGCAGGGCTAAGAACAGATACGCAGTATTTT.

The chain is built from TRBV15 and TRBJ1-4, with D unresolved. V was cut by 4 bases and J by 1 base, with 10 bases left in between. Germline V gene data show CDR1 as LNHNV and CDR2 as YYDKDF (reference sequence). This CDR3 contains 15 residues. CDR3 nucleotide sequence: TGTGCCACCAGCATAGAGCGGATAACTAATGAAAAACTGTTTTTT. Translated: CATSIERITNEKLFF.

V is TRBV20-1 and J is TRBJ2-5; D might be TRBD2 (6 bases). This CDR3 is built from 14 residues. V lost 3 bases and J 3 bases, leaving 14 bases between the germline ends. From germline, CDR1 is DFQATT and CDR2 SNEGSKA (reference sequence). This chain's CDR3 is CSASWGGMEETQYF. The CDR3 DNA sequence: TGCAGTGCTAGTTGGGGCGGGATGGAAGAGACCCAGTACTTC.

The rearrangement links TRBV5-1 to TRBJ2-2; weak D call: TRBD1 (6 bases). The germline gives CDR1 SGHRS, CDR2 YFSETQ. This CDR3 contains 17 residues. V was shortened by 1 base and J by 7 bases, with 20 bases between the two germline ends. As DNA, the CDR3 is TGCGCCAGCAGCTTGTTGGGGACAAGCGTTTTCGGCGGGGAGCTGTTTTTT. Translation gives CASSLLGTSVFGGELFF.

This sequence joins TRBV19 and TRBJ2-3, with D possibly being TRBD1 (6 bases). Germline CDR1 LNHDA, CDR2 SQIVND (reference sequence). Trimming left V 7 bases short and J 4 bases short, with 15 bases between. The CDR3 covers 14 residues. The CDR3 spells CASIAQGPPDTQYF. The DNA of the CDR3 is TGTGCCAGTATAGCACAGGGTCCCCCAGATACGCAGTATTTT.

CDR3 bases: TGTGCCAGCAGTTCCGCGGGGGGCTCTGGAAACACCATATATTTT. This translates into CASSSAGGSGNTIYF. V usage is TRBV27 and J usage is TRBJ1-3, with D possibly being TRBD1 (5 bases). The CDR3 covers 15 residues. Germline V gene lookup returns CDR1 MNHEY and CDR2 SMNVEV (reference sequence). Trimming pared 4 bases from V and 0 bases from J, leaving 10 bases between.

The CDR3 loop reads CASSLFSSGGSEETQYF. In DNA form, the CDR3 reads TGTGCCAGCAGTTTATTTTCTAGCGGGGGGTCAGAAGAGACCCAGTACTTC. The chain couples TRBV28 to TRBJ2-5; the match to TRBD2 covers 11 bases. Germline V gene sequence: CDR1 MDHEN, CDR2 SYDVKM. With 1 base clipped from V and 3 bases from J, the junction kept 7 bases outside the gene matches. The CDR3 spans 17 residues. The full variable domain, rest sourced from reference TRBV28 and TRBJ2-5, is DVKVTQSSRYLVKRTGEKVFLECVQDMDHENMFWYRQDPGLGLRLIYFSYDVKMKEKGDIPEGYSVSREKKERFSLILESASTNQTSMYLCASSLFSSGGSEETQYFGPGTRLLVL.